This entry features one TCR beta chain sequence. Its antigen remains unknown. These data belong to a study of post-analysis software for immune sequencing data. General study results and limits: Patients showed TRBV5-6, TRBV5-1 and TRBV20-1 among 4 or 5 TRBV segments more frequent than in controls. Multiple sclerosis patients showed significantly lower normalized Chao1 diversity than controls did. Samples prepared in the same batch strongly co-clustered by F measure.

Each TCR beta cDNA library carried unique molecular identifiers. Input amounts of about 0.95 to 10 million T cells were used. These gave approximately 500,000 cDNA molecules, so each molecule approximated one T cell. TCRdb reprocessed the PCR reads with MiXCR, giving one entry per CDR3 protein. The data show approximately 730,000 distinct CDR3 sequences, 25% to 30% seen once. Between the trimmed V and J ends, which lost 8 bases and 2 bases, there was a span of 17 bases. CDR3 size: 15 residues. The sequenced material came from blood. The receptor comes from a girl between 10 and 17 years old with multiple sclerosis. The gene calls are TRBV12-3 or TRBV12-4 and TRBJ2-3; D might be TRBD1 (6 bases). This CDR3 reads CASRYERGNTDTQYF. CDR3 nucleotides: TGTGCCAGCCGGTACGAGAGGGGGAACACAGATACGCAGTATTTT.